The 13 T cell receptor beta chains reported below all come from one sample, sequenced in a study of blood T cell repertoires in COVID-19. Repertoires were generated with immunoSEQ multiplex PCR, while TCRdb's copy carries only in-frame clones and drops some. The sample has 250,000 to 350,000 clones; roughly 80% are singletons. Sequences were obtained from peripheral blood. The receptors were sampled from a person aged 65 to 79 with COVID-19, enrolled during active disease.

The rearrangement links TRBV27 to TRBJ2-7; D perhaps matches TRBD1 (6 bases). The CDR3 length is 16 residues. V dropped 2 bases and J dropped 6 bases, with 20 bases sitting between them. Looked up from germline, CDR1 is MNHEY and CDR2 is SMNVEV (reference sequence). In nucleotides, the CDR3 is TGTGCCAGCAGTTTAAGTGGGACACCTTTTTCACTCGAGCAGTACTTC. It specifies CASSLSGTPFSLEQYF.

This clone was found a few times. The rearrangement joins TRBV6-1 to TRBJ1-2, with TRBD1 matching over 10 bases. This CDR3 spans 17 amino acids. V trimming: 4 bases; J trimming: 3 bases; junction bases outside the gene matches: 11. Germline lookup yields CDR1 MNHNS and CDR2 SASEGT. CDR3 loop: CASSAGTGANGHYGYTF. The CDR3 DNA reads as TGTGCCAGCAGTGCCGGGACAGGGGCTAACGGGCACTATGGCTACACCTTC.

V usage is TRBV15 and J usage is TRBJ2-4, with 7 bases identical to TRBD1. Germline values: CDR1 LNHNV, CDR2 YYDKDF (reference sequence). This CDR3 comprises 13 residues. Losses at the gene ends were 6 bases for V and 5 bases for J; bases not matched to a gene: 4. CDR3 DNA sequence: TGTGCCACCAGGGGGACAGACGAAAACATTCAGTACTTC. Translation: CATRGTDENIQYF.

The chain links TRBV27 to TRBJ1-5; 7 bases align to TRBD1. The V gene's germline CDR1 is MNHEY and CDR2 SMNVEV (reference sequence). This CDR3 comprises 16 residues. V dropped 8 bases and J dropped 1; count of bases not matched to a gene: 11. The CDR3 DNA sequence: TGTGCCAGCTCAGGGGGTGTAATAGAGAGCAATCAGCCCCAGCATTTT. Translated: CASSGGVIESNQPQHF.

The DNA for the CDR3 is TGTGCCAGCAGCCAAGATATCGACAGGTGGGCATCGTTGCCCCGCTACAATGAGCAGTTCTTC. It translates to CASSQDIDRWASLPRYNEQFF. V and J are TRBV3-1 (or the pseudogene TRBV3-2) and TRBJ2-1; possibly TRBD1 for D (6 bases). The CDR3 has 21 residues. The V and J ends lost 0 bases and 3 bases respectively, with 27 bases between them. Looked up from germline, CDR1 is LGHDT and CDR2 is YNNKEL (reference sequence).

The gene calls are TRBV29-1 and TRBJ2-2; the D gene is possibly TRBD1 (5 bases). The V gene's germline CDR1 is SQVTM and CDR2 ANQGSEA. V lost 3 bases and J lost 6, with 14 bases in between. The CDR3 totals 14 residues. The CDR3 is CSVERQGIAGELFF. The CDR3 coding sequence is TGCAGCGTTGAGCGGCAGGGCATCGCCGGGGAGCTGTTTTTT.

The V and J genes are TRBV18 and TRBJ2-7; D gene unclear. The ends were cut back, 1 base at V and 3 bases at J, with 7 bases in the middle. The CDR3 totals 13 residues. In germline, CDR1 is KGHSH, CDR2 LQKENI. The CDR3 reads CASSPQSNYEQYF. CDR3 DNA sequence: TGTGCCAGCTCACCACAGAGCAACTACGAGCAGTACTTC.

The CDR3 is CASSQERYTDTQYF. CDR3 nucleotides: TGTGCCAGCAGCCAAGAGCGGTACACAGATACGCAGTATTTT. The J gene is TRBJ2-3, the V gene TRBV14; D is unclear. The CDR3 is 14 amino acids. The germline V gene has CDR1 SGHDN and CDR2 FVKESK. Trimming stripped 0 bases from V and 2 bases from J, with 6 bases between.

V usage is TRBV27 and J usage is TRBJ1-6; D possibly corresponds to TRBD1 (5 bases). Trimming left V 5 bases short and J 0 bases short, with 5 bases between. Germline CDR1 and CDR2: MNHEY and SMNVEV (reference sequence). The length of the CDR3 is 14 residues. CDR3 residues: CASSQGSYNSPLHF. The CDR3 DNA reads TGTGCCAGCAGTCAGGGCTCCTATAATTCACCCCTCCACTTT.

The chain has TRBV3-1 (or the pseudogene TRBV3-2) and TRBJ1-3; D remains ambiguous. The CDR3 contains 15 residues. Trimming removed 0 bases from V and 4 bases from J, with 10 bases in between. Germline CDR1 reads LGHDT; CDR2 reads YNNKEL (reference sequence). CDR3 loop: CASSQDMSTGNTIYF. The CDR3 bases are TGTGCCAGCAGCCAAGATATGAGTACGGGAAACACCATATATTTT.

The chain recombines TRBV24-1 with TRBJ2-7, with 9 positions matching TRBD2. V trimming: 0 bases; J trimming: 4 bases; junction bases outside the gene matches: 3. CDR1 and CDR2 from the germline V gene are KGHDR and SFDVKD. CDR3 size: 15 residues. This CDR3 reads CATSDLTTSGYEQYF. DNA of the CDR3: TGTGCCACCAGTGATTTGACGACTAGCGGTTACGAGCAGTACTTC.

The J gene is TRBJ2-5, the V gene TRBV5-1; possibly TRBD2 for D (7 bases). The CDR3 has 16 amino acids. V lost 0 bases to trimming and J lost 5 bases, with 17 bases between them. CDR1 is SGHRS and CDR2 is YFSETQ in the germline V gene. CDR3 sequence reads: CASSLAMGGLLETQYF. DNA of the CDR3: TGCGCCAGCAGCTTGGCCATGGGGGGGCTGTTGGAGACCCAGTACTTC. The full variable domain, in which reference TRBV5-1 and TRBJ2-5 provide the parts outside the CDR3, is KAGVTQTPRYLIKTRGQQVTLSCSPISGHRSVSWYQQTPGQGLQFLFEYFSETQRNKGNFPGRFSGRQFSNSRSEMNVSTLELGDSALYLCASSLAMGGLLETQYFGPGTRLLVL.

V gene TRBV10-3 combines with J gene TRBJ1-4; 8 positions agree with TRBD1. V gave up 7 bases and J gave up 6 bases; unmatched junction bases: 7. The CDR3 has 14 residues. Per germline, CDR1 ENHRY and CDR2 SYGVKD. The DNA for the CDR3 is TGTGCCATCAAGATGGACAGGGCGGATGAAAAACTGTTTTTT. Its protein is CAIKMDRADEKLFF.